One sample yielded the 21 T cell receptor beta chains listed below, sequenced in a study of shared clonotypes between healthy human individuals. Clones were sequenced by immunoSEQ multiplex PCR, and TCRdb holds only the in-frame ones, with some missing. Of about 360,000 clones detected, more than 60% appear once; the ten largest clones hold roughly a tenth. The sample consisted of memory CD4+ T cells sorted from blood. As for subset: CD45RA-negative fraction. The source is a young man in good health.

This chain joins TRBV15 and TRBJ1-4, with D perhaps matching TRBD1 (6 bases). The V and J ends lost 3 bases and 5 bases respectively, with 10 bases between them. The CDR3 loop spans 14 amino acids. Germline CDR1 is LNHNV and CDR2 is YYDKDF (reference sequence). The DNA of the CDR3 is TGTGCCACCAGCAGGGGACATAGGAATGAAAAACTGTTTTTT. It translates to CATSRGHRNEKLFF.

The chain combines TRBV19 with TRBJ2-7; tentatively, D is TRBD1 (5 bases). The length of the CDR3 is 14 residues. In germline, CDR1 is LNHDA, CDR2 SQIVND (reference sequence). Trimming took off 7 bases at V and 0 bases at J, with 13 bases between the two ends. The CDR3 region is CASKTQVSSYEQYF. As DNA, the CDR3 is TGTGCCAGTAAAACACAGGTAAGCTCCTACGAGCAGTACTTC.

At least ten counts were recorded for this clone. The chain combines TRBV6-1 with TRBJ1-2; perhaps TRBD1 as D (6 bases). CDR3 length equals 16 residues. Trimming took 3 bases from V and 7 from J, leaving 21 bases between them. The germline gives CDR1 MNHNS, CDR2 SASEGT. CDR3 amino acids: CASSERGAGDGRGYTF. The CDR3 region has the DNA TGTGCCAGCAGTGAGCGGGGGGCAGGGGACGGACGTGGCTACACCTTC.

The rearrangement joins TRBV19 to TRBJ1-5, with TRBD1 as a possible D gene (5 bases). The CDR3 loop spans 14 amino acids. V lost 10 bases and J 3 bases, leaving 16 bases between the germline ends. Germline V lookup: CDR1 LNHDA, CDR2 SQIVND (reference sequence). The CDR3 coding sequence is TGTGCCATCTCGGACATACAATACAATCAGCCCCAGCATTTT. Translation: CAISDIQYNQPQHF.

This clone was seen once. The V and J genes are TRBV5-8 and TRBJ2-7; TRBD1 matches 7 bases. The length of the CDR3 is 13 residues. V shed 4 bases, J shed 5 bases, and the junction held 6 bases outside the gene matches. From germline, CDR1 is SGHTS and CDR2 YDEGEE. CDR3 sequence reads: CASSKIQGNEQYF. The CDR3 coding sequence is TGTGCCAGCAGCAAGATACAGGGGAACGAGCAGTACTTC. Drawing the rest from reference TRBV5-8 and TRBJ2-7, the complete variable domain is EAGVTQSPTHLIKTRGQQATLRCSPISGHTSVYWYQQALGLGLQFLLWYDEGEERNRGNFPPRFSGRQFPNYSSELNVNALELEDSALYLCASSKIQGNEQYFGPGTRLTVT.

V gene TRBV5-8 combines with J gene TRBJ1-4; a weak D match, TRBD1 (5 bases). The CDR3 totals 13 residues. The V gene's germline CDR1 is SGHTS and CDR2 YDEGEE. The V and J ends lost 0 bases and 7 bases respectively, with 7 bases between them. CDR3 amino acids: CASSLAQGEKLFF. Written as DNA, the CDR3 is TGTGCCAGCAGCTTGGCCCAGGGTGAAAAACTGTTTTTT.

In DNA, the CDR3 is TGTGCCAGCGGGTCAGGGGGCCTGATCTACTCGCAGTTCTTC. Translation gives CASGSGGLIYSQFF. This rearrangement joins TRBV6-5 to TRBJ2-1; 8 bases are a match to TRBD1. The length of the CDR3 is 14 residues. V trimming: 8 bases; J trimming: 12 bases; junction bases outside the gene matches: 15. The germline V gene has CDR1 MNHEY and CDR2 SVGAGI.

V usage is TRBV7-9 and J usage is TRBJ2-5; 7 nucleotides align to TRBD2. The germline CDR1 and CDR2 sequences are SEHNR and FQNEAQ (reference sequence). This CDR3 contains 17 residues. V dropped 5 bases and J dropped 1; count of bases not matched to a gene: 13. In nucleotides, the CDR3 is TGTGCCAGCAGCCCCCCCGGGGCTAGCGGAGGCCAAGAGACCCAGTACTTC. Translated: CASSPPGASGGQETQYF.

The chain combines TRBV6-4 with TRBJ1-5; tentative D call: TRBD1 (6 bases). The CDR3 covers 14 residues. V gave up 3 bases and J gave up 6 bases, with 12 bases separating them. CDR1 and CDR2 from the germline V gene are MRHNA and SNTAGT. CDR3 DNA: TGTGCCAGCAGTGAGGAGGGGGGGGGTCAGCCCCAGCATTTT. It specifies CASSEEGGGQPQHF.

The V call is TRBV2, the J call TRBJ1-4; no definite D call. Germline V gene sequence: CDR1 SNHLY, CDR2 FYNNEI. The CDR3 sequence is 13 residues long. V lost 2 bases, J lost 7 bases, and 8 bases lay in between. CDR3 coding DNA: TGTGCCAGCAGTGAAAGGCGGGCTGAAAAACTGTTTTTT. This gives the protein CASSERRAEKLFF. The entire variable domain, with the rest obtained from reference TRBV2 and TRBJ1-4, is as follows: EPEVTQTPSHQVTQMGQEVILRCVPISNHLYFYWYRQILGQKVEFLVSFYNNEISEKSEIFDDQFSVERPDGSNFTLKIRSTKLEDSAMYFCASSERRAEKLFFGSGTQLSVL.

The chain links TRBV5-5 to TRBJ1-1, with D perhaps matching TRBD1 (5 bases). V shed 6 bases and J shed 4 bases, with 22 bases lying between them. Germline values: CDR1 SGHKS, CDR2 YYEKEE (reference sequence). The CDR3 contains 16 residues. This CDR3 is CASTPGGSDGFTEAFF. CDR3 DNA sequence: TGTGCCAGCACCCCGGGGGGGAGTGACGGTTTCACTGAAGCTTTCTTT.

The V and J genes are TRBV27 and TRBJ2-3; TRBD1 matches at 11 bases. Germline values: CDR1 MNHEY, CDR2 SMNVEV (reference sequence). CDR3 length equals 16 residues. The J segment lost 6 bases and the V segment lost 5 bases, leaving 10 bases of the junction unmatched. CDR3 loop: CASSTGTGGLVDTQYF. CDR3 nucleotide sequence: TGTGCCAGCAGTACCGGGACAGGGGGTTTAGTGGATACGCAGTATTTT.

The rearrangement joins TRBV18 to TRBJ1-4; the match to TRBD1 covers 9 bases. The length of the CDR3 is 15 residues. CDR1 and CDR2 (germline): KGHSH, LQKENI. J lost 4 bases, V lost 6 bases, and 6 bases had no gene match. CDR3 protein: CASSYDRGNNEKLFF. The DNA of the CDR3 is TGTGCCAGCTCTTACGACAGGGGGAATAATGAAAAACTGTTTTTT.

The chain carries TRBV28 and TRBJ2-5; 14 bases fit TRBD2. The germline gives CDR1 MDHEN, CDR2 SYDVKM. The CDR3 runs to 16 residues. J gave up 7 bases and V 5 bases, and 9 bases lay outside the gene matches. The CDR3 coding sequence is TGTGCCAGCAGTCCAGGACTAGCGGGAGGCCCCGGGACCCAGTACTTC. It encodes CASSPGLAGGPGTQYF.

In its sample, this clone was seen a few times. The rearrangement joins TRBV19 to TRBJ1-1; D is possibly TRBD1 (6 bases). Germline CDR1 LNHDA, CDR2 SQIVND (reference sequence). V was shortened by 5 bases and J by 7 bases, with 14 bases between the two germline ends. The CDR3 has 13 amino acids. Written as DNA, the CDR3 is TGTGCCAGTAGTCTACGGACAGACCTTGAAGCTTTCTTT. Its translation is CASSLRTDLEAFF.

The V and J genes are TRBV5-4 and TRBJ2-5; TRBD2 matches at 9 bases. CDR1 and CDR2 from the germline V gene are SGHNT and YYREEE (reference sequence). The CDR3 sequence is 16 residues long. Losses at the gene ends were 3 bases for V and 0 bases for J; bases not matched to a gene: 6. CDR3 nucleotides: TGTGCCAGCAGCTCACCGACTAGCGGATACCAAGAGACCCAGTACTTC. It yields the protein CASSSPTSGYQETQYF.

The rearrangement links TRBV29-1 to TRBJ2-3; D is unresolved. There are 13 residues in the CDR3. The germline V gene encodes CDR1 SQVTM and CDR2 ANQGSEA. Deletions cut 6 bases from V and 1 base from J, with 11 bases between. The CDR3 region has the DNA TGCAGCGTGTCCGAGATCGGCACAGATACGCAGTATTTT. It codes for CSVSEIGTDTQYF.

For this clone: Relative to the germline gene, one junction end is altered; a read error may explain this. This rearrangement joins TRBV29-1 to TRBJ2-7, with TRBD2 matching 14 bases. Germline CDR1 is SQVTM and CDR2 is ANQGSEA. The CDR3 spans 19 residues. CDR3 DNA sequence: TGCAGCGCTGAAACCCGGACAGAGGCCTTTGGGACTAGCGGGAGTGCCCTTTACTTC. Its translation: CSAETRTEAFGTSGSALYF.

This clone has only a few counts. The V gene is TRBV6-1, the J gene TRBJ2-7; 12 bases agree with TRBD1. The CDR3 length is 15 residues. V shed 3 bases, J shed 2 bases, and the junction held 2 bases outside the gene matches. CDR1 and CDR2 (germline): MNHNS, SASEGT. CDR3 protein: CASSEGQGAPYEQYF. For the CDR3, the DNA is TGTGCCAGCAGTGAGGGACAGGGGGCTCCCTACGAGCAGTACTTC.

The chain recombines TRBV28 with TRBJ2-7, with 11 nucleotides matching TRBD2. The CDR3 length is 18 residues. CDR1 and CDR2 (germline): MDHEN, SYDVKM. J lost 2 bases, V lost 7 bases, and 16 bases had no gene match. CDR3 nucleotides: TGTGCCAGCACCGGACTTGGGCTAGCGGGAGGAAGTACCTACGAGCAGTACTTC. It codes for CASTGLGLAGGSTYEQYF.

CDR3 in DNA: TGTGCCAGCAGCTTAGATTTCCCCTCCGGGGAGCTGTTTTTT. Protein sequence: CASSLDFPSGELFF. The chain recombines TRBV7-6 with TRBJ2-2; D gene unclear. CDR3 size: 14 residues. Germline V gene data show CDR1 as SGHVS and CDR2 as FNYEAQ. V shed 1 base and J shed 6 bases, with 9 bases lying between them.